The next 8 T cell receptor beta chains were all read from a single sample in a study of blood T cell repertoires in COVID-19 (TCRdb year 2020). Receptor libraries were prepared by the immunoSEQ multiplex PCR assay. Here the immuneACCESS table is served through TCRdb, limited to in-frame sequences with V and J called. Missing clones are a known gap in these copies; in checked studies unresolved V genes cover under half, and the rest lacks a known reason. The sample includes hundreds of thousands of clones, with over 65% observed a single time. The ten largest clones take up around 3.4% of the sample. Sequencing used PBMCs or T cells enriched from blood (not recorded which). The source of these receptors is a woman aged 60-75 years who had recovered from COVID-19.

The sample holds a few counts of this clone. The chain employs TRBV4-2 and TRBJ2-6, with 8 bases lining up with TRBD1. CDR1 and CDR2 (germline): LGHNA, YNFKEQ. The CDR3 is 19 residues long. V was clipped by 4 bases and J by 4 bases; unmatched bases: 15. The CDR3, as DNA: TGTGCCAGCAGCCCCCCCAGCTGGCAGGGGGCGAGAGGGGCCAACGTCCTGACTTTC. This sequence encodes CASSPPSWQGARGANVLTF.

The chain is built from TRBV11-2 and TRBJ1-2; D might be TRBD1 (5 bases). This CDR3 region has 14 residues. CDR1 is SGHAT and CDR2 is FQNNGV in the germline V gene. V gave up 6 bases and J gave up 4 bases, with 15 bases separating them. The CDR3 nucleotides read TGTGCCAGCAGACCTACAGGAATCCTCTATGGCTACACCTTC. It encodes CASRPTGILYGYTF.

DNA of the CDR3: TGTGCCAGTAGTCTTCCCGGGGGGGCGACTAATGAAAAACTGTTTTTT. This encodes CASSLPGGATNEKLFF. V gene TRBV19 combines with J gene TRBJ1-4, with a possible D match to TRBD1 (6 bases). The CDR3 spans 16 residues. The V gene lost 5 bases and the J gene lost 2 bases, with 15 bases spanning the gap. Germline values: CDR1 LNHDA, CDR2 SQIVND (reference sequence).

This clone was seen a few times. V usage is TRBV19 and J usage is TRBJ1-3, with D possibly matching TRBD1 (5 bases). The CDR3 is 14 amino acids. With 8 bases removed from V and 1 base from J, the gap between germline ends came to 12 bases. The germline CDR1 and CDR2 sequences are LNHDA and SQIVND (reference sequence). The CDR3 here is CASATGRSGNTIYF. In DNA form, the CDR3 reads TGTGCCAGTGCTACAGGCCGATCTGGAAACACCATATATTTT.

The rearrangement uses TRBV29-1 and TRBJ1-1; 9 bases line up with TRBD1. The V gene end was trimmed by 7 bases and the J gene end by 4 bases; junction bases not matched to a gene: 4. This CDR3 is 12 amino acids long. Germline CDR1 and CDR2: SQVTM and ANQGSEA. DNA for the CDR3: TGCAGCGAAAACAGGGGGCTCACTGAAGCTTTCTTT. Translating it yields CSENRGLTEAFF.

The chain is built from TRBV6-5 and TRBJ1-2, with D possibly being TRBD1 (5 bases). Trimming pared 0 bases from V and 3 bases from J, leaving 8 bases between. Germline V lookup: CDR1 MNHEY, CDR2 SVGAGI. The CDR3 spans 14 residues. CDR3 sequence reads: CASSYSQGDYGYTF. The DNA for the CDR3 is TGTGCCAGCAGTTACTCCCAGGGCGACTATGGCTACACCTTC.

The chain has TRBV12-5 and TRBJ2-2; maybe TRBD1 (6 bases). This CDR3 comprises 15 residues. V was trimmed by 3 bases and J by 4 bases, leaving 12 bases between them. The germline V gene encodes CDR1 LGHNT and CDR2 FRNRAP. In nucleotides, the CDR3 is TGTGCTAGTGGTTTCGGGGACACATCCACCGGGGAGCTGTTTTTT. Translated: CASGFGDTSTGELFF.

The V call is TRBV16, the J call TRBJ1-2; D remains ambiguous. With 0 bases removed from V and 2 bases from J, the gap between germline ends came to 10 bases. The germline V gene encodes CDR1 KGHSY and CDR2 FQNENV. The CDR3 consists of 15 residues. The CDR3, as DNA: TGTGCCAGCAGCCAATCATCAGGATTCAACTATGGCTACACCTTC. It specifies CASSQSSGFNYGYTF.